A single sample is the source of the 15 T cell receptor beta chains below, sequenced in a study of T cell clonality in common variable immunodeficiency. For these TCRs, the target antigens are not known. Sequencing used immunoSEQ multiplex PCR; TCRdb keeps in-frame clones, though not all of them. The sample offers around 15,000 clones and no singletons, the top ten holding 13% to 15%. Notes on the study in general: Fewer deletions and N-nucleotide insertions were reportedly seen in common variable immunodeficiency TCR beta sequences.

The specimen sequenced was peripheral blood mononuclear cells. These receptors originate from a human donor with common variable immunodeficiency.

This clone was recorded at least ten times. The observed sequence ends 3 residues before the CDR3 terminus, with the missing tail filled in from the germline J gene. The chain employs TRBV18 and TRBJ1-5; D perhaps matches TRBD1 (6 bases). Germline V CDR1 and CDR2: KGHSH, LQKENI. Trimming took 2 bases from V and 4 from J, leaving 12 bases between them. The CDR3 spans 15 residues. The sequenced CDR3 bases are TGTGCCAGCTCACCATTAGGACAGAAGAATCAGCCC. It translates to CASSPLGQKNQP. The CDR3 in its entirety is CASSPLGQKNQPQHF.

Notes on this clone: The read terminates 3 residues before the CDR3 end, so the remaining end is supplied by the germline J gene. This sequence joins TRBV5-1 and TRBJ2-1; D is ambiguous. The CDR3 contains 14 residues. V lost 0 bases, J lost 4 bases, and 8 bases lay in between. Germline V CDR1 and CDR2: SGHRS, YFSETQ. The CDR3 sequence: CASSLARVYNEQFF. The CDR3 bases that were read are TGCGCCAGCAGCTTGGCAAGGGTATACAATGAG.

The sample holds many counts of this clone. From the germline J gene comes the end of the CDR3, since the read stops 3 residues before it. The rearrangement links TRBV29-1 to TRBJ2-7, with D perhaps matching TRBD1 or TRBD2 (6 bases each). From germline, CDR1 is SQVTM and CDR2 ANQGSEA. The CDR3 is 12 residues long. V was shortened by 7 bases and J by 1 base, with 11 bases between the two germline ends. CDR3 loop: CSATGGSYEQYF. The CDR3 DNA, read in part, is TGCAGCGCGACAGGAGGGTCCTACGAG.

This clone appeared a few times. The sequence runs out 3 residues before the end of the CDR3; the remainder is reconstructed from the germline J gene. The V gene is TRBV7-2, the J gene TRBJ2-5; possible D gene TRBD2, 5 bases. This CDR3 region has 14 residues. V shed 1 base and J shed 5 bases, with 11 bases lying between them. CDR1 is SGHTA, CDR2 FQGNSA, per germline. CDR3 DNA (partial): TGTGCCAGCAGCTTAGACTGGTCGGGGGAGACC. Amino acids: CASSLDWSGET. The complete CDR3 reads CASSLDWSGETQYF.

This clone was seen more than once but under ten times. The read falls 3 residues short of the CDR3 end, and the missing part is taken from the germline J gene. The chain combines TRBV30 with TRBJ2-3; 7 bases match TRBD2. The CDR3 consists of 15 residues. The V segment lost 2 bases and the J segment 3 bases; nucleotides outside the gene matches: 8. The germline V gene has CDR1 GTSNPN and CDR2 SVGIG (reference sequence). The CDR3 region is CAWSRGGGGTDTQYF. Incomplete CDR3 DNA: TGTGCCTGGAGTCGTGGGGGGGGAGGGACAGATACG.

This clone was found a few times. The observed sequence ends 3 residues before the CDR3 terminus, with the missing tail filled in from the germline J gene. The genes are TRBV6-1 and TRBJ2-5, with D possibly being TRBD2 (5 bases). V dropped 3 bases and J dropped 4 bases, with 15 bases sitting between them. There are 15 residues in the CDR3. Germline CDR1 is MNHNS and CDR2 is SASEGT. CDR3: CASSDRGPRGETQYF. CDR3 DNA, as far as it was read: TGTGCCAGCAGTGATAGAGGGCCCCGGGGAGAGACC.

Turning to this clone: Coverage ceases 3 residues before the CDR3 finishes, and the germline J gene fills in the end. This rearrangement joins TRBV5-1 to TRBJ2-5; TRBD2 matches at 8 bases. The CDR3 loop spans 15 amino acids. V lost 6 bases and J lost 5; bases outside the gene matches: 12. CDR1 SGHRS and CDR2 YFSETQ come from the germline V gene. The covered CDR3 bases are TGCGCCAGCAAGGGTTACGGGGGGGCCGAGGAGACC. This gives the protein CASKGYGGAEET. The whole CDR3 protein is CASKGYGGAEETQYF.

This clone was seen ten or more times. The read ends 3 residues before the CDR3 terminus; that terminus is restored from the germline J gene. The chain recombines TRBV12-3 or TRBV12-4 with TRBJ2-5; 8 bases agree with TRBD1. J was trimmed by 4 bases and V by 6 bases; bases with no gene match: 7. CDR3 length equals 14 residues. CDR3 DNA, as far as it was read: TGTGCCAGCAGGAACTTCAGGGGGCGAGAGACC. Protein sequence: CASRNFRGRET. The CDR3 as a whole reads CASRNFRGRETQYF.

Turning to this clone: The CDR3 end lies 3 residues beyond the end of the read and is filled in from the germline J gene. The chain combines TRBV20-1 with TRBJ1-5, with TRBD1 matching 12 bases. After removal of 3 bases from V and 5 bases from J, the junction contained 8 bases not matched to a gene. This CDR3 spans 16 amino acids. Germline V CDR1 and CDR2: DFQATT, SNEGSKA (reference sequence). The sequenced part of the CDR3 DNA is TGCAGTGCTAGGGGGCCGGGACAGGGGGCTGATCAGCCC. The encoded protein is CSARGPGQGADQP. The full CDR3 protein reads CSARGPGQGADQPQHF.

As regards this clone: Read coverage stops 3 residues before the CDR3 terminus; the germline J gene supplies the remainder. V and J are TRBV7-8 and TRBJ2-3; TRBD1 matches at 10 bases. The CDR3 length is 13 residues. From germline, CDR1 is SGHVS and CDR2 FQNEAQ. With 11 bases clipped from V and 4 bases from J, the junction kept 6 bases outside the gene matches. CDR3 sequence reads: CAGGQGHADTQYF. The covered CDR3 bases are TGTGCCGGGGGACAGGGGCACGCAGATACG.

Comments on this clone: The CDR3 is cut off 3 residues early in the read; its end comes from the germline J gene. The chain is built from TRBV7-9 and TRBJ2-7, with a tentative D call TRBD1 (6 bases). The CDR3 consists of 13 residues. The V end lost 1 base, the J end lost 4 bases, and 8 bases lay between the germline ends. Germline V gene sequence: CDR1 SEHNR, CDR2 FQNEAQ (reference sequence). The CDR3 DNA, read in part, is TGTGCCAGCAGCTTAGGGACAGCATACGAG. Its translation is CASSLGTAYE. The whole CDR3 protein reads CASSLGTAYEQYF.

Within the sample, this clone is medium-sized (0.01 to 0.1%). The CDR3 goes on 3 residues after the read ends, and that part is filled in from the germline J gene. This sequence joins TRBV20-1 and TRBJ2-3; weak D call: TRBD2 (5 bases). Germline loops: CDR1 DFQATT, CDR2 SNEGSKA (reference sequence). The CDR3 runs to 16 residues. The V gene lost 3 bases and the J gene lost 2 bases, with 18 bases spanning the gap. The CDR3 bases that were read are TGCAGTGCTAGTAACGCGGGTCGGATTACCACAGATACG. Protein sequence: CSASNAGRITTDT. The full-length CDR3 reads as CSASNAGRITTDTQYF.

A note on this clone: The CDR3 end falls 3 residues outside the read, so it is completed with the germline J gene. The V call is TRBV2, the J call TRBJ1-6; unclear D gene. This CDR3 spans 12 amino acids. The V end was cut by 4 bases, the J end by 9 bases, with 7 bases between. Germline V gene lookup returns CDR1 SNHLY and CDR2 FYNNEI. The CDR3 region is CASSGRASPLHF. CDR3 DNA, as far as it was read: TGTGCCAGCAGTGGTCGCGCTTCACCC.

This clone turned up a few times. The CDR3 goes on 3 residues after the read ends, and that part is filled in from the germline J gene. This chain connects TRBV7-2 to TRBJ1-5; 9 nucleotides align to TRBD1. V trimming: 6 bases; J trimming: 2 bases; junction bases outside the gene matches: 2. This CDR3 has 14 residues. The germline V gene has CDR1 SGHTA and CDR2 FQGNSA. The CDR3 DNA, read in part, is TGTGCCAGCAGATGGGACAGGGGCAATCAGCCC. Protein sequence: CASRWDRGNQP. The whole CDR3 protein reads CASRWDRGNQPQHF.

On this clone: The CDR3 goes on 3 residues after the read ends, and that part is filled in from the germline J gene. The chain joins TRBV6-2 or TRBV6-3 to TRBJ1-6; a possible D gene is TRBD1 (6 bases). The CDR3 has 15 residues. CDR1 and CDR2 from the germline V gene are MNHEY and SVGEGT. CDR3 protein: CASSLTGTLLPSLHF. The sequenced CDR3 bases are TGTGCCAGCAGTTTAACCGGGACACTGCTTCCTTCC.